This T cell receptor (beta chain) was sequenced during a study of T-cell reconstitution after alpha-beta-depleted transplantation in children. This clonotype was observed a few times. Molecular barcoding with unique molecular identifiers was used for the TCRbeta library. TCRdb called the PCR reads again in MiXCR, with one record for every CDR3 protein. The top ten clones hold 35% to 40% of a sample with a few hundred thousand distinct CDR3 sequences, approximately 30% of them seen once. CDR1 and CDR2 (germline): SGHKS, YYEKEE (reference sequence). Trimming took 4 bases from V and 8 from J, leaving 16 bases between them. The CDR3 spans 14 residues.

The sample consisted of PBMCs, taken before TCRalphabeta/CD19-depleted stem cell transplant. The source is a boy less than two years old with Wiskott-Aldrich syndrome, due to receive a stem cell transplant. This rearrangement joins TRBV5-5 to TRBJ2-4; possibly TRBD2 for D (6 bases). CDR3 amino acids: CASSNLVTRHIQYF. DNA of the CDR3: TGTGCCAGCAGCAACTTGGTGACTAGGCACATTCAGTACTTC. Full variable domain (missing parts from reference TRBV5-5 and TRBJ2-4): DAGVTQSPTHLIKTRGQQVTLRCSPISGHKSVSWYQQVLGQGPQFIFQYYEKEERGRGNFPDRFSARQFPNYSSELNVNALLLGDSALYLCASSNLVTRHIQYFGAGTRLSVL.